This TCR beta chain was recorded in a study of OX40 agonist ivuxolimab in advanced cancers. Whole-study context: From roughly 20 to 85 years was the age range, with a mean of around 54 years, and around 84% were male. Study-level points and caveats: Clonal expansion by week 6 occurred in CD4+ and CD8+ blood T cells (at 0.1 to 3.0 mg/kg).

The CDR3 runs 14 residues. CDR1 ENHRY and CDR2 SYGVKD come from the germline V gene. The trim removed 6 bases at V and 5 bases at J, leaving 4 bases unmatched. With regard to this clone: Its antigen is unknown.

Measured with immunoSEQ multiplex PCR; TCRdb has only the in-frame clones, and not every one. The sample has 55,000 to 70,000 clones, around 83% seen once. The V gene is TRBV10-3, the J gene TRBJ2-1, with 10 bases matching TRBD2. The clonotype originates from an adult with an advanced solid tumor such as melanoma, head and neck, liver or kidney cancer. Sample: CD4+ or CD8+ T cells sorted from blood, taken in a trial of the OX40 agonist ivuxolimab. CDR3 nucleotides: TGTGCCATCAGACTAGCGGGATCTGACAATGAGCAGTTCTTC. Translated: CAIRLAGSDNEQFF.